This is a list of T cell receptor beta chains from one sample in a study of blood T cells in healthy people across ages. TCRdb passed the 5' RACE reads through MiXCR, listing each CDR3 protein once. The table shows 1.5 million to 2 million distinct CDR3 sequences, with around 50% occurring only once. The sequencing input was blood. Every receptor here comes from a woman in her thirties or forties in good health. The CDR3 runs from the conserved cysteine through the conserved F or W. Fields, in order: D gene, clone size, V gene, J gene, CDR3 DNA, CDR3 protein. D genes are given only for firm matches. Only some rows state a clone size, as once, few, many or a class for expanded clones.

D gene: NA
clone size: many
V gene: TRBV5-1
J gene: TRBJ2-1
CDR3 DNA: TGCGCCAGCAGCTTGGGGCAGCTCTACAATGAGCAGTTCTTC
CDR3 protein: CASSLGQLYNEQFF

D gene: NA
clone size: NA
V gene: TRBV5-1
J gene: TRBJ2-2
CDR3 DNA: TGCGCCAGCAGCGTGGACGCCAACACCGGGGAGCTGTTTTTT
CDR3 protein: CASSVDANTGELFF

D gene: TRBD1
clone size: NA
V gene: TRBV6-2/TRBV6-3
J gene: TRBJ2-5
CDR3 DNA: TGTGCCAGCAGTTACTCGGACAGGGGGTACCAAGAGACCCAGTACTTC
CDR3 protein: CASSYSDRGYQETQYF

D gene: TRBD1
clone size: NA
V gene: TRBV5-5
J gene: TRBJ2-3
CDR3 DNA: TGTGCCAGCAGGATGCGATACGGGACAGGGTTAGCAGATACGCAGTATTTT
CDR3 protein: CASRMRYGTGLADTQYF

D gene: TRBD2
clone size: NA
V gene: TRBV5-6
J gene: TRBJ2-7
CDR3 DNA: TGTGCCAGCAGATTGGCCGGGACTAGAGCGATTTACGAGCAGTACTTC
CDR3 protein: CASRLAGTRAIYEQYF

D gene: NA
clone size: few
V gene: TRBV27
J gene: TRBJ2-1
CDR3 DNA: TGTGCCAGCAGTTTATTAACCGGCAATGAGCAGTTCTTC
CDR3 protein: CASSLLTGNEQFF

D gene: NA
clone size: NA
V gene: TRBV5-6
J gene: TRBJ2-1
CDR3 DNA: TGTGCCAGCAGCAGGGACAAACACTATAATGAGCAGTTCTTC
CDR3 protein: CASSRDKHYNEQFF

D gene: NA
clone size: NA
V gene: TRBV29-1
J gene: TRBJ2-3
CDR3 DNA: TGCAGCGCCGGGCGCCCTCGTGGCACAGATACGCAGTATTTT
CDR3 protein: CSAGRPRGTDTQYF

D gene: NA
clone size: NA
V gene: TRBV6-2/TRBV6-3
J gene: TRBJ1-4
CDR3 DNA: TGTGCCAGCGAGCGAGAACTGGGTGAAAAACTGTTTTTT
CDR3 protein: CASERELGEKLFF

D gene: NA
clone size: NA
V gene: TRBV12-3/TRBV12-4
J gene: TRBJ1-2
CDR3 DNA: TGTGCCAGCAGTCCGACTCGACAGTTCTACTATGGCTACACCTTC
CDR3 protein: CASSPTRQFYYGYTF

D gene: NA
clone size: NA
V gene: TRBV4-2
J gene: TRBJ2-3
CDR3 DNA: TGTGCCAGCAGCCAAGATCCGACCCCGGCGGCGGATACGCAGTATTTT
CDR3 protein: CASSQDPTPAADTQYF

D gene: NA
clone size: NA
V gene: TRBV3-1
J gene: TRBJ2-5
CDR3 DNA: TGTGCCAACAGCCAAGCCGGCGTTCAGACCCAGTACTTC
CDR3 protein: CANSQAGVQTQYF

D gene: NA
clone size: few
V gene: TRBV5-6
J gene: TRBJ2-5
CDR3 DNA: TGTGCCAGCAGCTTGCGAGTCCGGAAGGAGACCCAGTACTTC
CDR3 protein: CASSLRVRKETQYF

D gene: NA
clone size: once
V gene: TRBV12-3/TRBV12-4
J gene: TRBJ2-4
CDR3 DNA: TGTGCCAGCAGTTTTGGCAGTCGGAAGGATCGAAACATTCAGTACTTC
CDR3 protein: CASSFGSRKDRNIQYF

D gene: TRBD2
clone size: few
V gene: TRBV11-2
J gene: TRBJ2-3
CDR3 DNA: TGTGCCAGCAGCTTATCAGGGGCTAGCGGGTTCACAGATACGCAGTATTTT
CDR3 protein: CASSLSGASGFTDTQYF

D gene: TRBD1
clone size: few
V gene: TRBV20-1
J gene: TRBJ1-2
CDR3 DNA: TGCAGTGCAGAGCCGGGACAGGGTAGGAGCTACACCTTC
CDR3 protein: CSAEPGQGRSYTF

D gene: NA
clone size: NA
V gene: TRBV28
J gene: TRBJ2-7
CDR3 DNA: TGTGCCAGCAGTTCCGGGACGGTGACCTACGAGCAGTACTTC
CDR3 protein: CASSSGTVTYEQYF

D gene: NA
clone size: NA
V gene: TRBV20-1
J gene: TRBJ1-2
CDR3 DNA: TGCAGTGCTAGTCAGGACAACCTTAACTATGGCTACACCTTC
CDR3 protein: CSASQDNLNYGYTF

D gene: TRBD1
clone size: few
V gene: TRBV7-9
J gene: TRBJ1-1
CDR3 DNA: TGTGCCAGCAGCCCCAGGTACGACAGGGACACTGAAGCTTTCTTT
CDR3 protein: CASSPRYDRDTEAFF

D gene: TRBD1
clone size: few
V gene: TRBV6-1
J gene: TRBJ2-1
CDR3 DNA: TGTGCCAGCAGGGGGGGACAGGACGCTAGATGGTACAATGAGCAGTTCTTC
CDR3 protein: CASRGGQDARWYNEQFF

D gene: TRBD2
clone size: few
V gene: TRBV29-1
J gene: TRBJ2-4
CDR3 DNA: TGCAGCGTAATTCGGGGGGGGAACATTCAGTACTTC
CDR3 protein: CSVIRGGNIQYF

D gene: NA
clone size: few
V gene: TRBV6-2/TRBV6-3
J gene: TRBJ2-1
CDR3 DNA: TGTGCCAGCAGTCCCACTACAGACCGGGGAGCAAAATACAATGAGCAGTTCTTC
CDR3 protein: CASSPTTDRGAKYNEQFF

D gene: TRBD2
clone size: few
V gene: TRBV29-1
J gene: TRBJ2-3
CDR3 DNA: TGCAGCGTGCTAGCGGGGGGGCGGTCAGATACGCAGTATTTT
CDR3 protein: CSVLAGGRSDTQYF

D gene: TRBD2
clone size: few
V gene: TRBV4-3
J gene: TRBJ2-3
CDR3 DNA: TGCGCCAGCAGCCAAGTATTAAAGCTAGCGGGGCCCACAGATACGCAGTATTTT
CDR3 protein: CASSQVLKLAGPTDTQYF

D gene: NA
clone size: NA
V gene: TRBV5-6
J gene: TRBJ2-5
CDR3 DNA: TGTGCCAGCAGCCTTGTGACAGGCTGGGCGGAGACCCAGTACTTC
CDR3 protein: CASSLVTGWAETQYF

D gene: NA
clone size: NA
V gene: TRBV20-1
J gene: TRBJ1-2
CDR3 DNA: TGCAGTGCTAGAGATGAGGCTTATGGCTACACCTTC
CDR3 protein: CSARDEAYGYTF

D gene: TRBD1
clone size: NA
V gene: TRBV3-1
J gene: TRBJ1-1
CDR3 DNA: TGTGCCAGCAGCCAAGATGCGAGGCAGGGGGGACGCACTGAAGCTTTCTTT
CDR3 protein: CASSQDARQGGRTEAFF

D gene: TRBD1
clone size: NA
V gene: TRBV25-1
J gene: TRBJ2-7
CDR3 DNA: TGTGCCAGCAGTCACCTTGGGACAGGGGACCACGAGCAGTACTTC
CDR3 protein: CASSHLGTGDHEQYF

D gene: TRBD1
clone size: NA
V gene: TRBV12-3/TRBV12-4
J gene: TRBJ1-5
CDR3 DNA: TGTGCCAGCAGGGGACAGGCTCATAGCAATCAGCCCCAGCATTTT
CDR3 protein: CASRGQAHSNQPQHF

D gene: NA
clone size: NA
V gene: TRBV28
J gene: TRBJ2-6
CDR3 DNA: TGTGCCAGCAGTTTATGGGCTTCCCCCGCTGGGGCCAACGTCCTGACTTTC
CDR3 protein: CASSLWASPAGANVLTF

D gene: NA
clone size: NA
V gene: TRBV5-3
J gene: TRBJ2-5
CDR3 DNA: TGTGCCAGGAGCCTGGGGTGGTACAGGGACCAAGAGACCCAGTACTTC
CDR3 protein: CARSLGWYRDQETQYF

D gene: NA
clone size: NA
V gene: TRBV21-1
J gene: TRBJ1-5
CDR3 DNA: TGTGCCAGCAGCAAAGCCATGACAGCTAATAGCAATCAGCCCCAGCATTTT
CDR3 protein: CASSKAMTANSNQPQHF

D gene: NA
clone size: few
V gene: TRBV7-8
J gene: TRBJ2-5
CDR3 DNA: TGTGCCAGCAGCTCCACCTCGGGAATGGAGACCCAGTACTTC
CDR3 protein: CASSSTSGMETQYF

D gene: NA
clone size: few
V gene: TRBV20-1
J gene: TRBJ1-1
CDR3 DNA: TGCAGTGCTAGTAGGGACACTGACACTGAAGCTTTCTTT
CDR3 protein: CSASRDTDTEAFF

D gene: NA
clone size: NA
V gene: TRBV4-3
J gene: TRBJ2-5
CDR3 DNA: TGCGCCAGCAGCCAAGAACCGGGACTCACCCAGTACTTC
CDR3 protein: CASSQEPGLTQYF

D gene: NA
clone size: NA
V gene: TRBV4-2
J gene: TRBJ2-7
CDR3 DNA: TGTGCCAGCAGCCAAGCGGTTGGACGGGGCACCTACGAGCAGTACTTC
CDR3 protein: CASSQAVGRGTYEQYF

D gene: NA
clone size: many
V gene: TRBV10-3
J gene: TRBJ2-3
CDR3 DNA: TGTGCCATCAGTGAGTCAGGGGGCACAGATACGCAGTATTTT
CDR3 protein: CAISESGGTDTQYF

D gene: NA
clone size: NA
V gene: TRBV5-1
J gene: TRBJ1-5
CDR3 DNA: TGCGCCAGCAGCTTGTCAGGGGCGAGTCAGCCCCAGCATTTT
CDR3 protein: CASSLSGASQPQHF

D gene: TRBD1
clone size: few
V gene: TRBV5-1
J gene: TRBJ2-7
CDR3 DNA: TGCGCCAGCAGCACGACAGGGGAGGCCTACGAGCAGTACTTC
CDR3 protein: CASSTTGEAYEQYF

D gene: TRBD1
clone size: once
V gene: TRBV7-9
J gene: TRBJ1-5
CDR3 DNA: TGTGCCAGCAGCCAAACCACAGGGGGCATAGATCAGCCCCAGCATTTT
CDR3 protein: CASSQTTGGIDQPQHF

D gene: TRBD1
clone size: few
V gene: TRBV14
J gene: TRBJ2-7
CDR3 DNA: TGTGCCAGCAGCCTACGGACAGGGGGCCGCGAGCAGTACTTC
CDR3 protein: CASSLRTGGREQYF

D gene: NA
clone size: once
V gene: TRBV9
J gene: TRBJ2-1
CDR3 DNA: TGTGCCAGCAGCGCTGCCGGAGGGGGGAACAATGAGCAGTTCTTC
CDR3 protein: CASSAAGGGNNEQFF

D gene: NA
clone size: NA
V gene: TRBV24-1
J gene: TRBJ1-4
CDR3 DNA: TGTGCCACCAGTGAAAATTCTGCAGGGGAAAAACTGTTTTTT
CDR3 protein: CATSENSAGEKLFF

D gene: NA
clone size: NA
V gene: TRBV28
J gene: TRBJ2-7
CDR3 DNA: TGTGCCAGCAGTTACCCAGGGGCCTACGAGCAGTACTTC
CDR3 protein: CASSYPGAYEQYF

D gene: NA
clone size: NA
V gene: TRBV21-1
J gene: TRBJ2-1
CDR3 DNA: TGTGCCAGCAGCAAAGATCCTGGACTAACCAAGAACAATGAGCAGTTCTTC
CDR3 protein: CASSKDPGLTKNNEQFF

D gene: NA
clone size: NA
V gene: TRBV12-3/TRBV12-4
J gene: TRBJ1-2
CDR3 DNA: TGTGCCAGCAGTTTCCTTTCGGGGGGCTATGGCTACACCTTC
CDR3 protein: CASSFLSGGYGYTF

D gene: TRBD2
clone size: NA
V gene: TRBV20-1
J gene: TRBJ2-4
CDR3 DNA: TGCAGTGCTCTCGAAACCAGGACTAGCGGGGCTTACAATGGGCAGTACTTC
CDR3 protein: CSALETRTSGAYNGQYF